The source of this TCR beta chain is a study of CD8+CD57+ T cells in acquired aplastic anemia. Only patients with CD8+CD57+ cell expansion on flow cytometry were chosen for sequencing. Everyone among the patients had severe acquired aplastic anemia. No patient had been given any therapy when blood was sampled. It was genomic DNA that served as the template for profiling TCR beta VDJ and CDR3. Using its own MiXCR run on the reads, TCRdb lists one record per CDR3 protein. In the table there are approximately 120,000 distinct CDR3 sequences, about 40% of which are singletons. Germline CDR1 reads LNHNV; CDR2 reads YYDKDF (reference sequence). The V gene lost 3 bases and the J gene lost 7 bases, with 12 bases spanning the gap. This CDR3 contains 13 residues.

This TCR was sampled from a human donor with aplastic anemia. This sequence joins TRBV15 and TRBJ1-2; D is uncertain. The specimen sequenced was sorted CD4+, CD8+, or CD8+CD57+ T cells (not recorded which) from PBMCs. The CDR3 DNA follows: TGTGCCACCAGCAGTTGGACCGACGGTGGCTACACCTTC. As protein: CATSSWTDGGYTF. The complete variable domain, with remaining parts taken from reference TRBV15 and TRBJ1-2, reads DAMVIQNPRYQVTQFGKPVTLSCSQTLNHNVMYWYQQKSSQAPKLLFHYYDKDFNNEADTPDNFQSRRPNTSFCFLDIRSPGLGDTAMYLCATSSWTDGGYTFGSGTRLTVV.